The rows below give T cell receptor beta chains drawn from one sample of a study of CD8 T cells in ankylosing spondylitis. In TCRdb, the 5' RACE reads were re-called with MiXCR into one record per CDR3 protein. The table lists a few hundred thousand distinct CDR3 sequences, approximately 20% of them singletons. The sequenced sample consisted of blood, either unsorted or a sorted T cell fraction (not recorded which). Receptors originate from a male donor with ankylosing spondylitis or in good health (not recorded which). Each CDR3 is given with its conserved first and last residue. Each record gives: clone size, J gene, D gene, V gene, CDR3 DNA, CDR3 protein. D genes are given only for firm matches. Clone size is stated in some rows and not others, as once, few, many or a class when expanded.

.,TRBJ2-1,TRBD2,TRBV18,TGTGCCAGCTCACTAGCAGCGGGAGACTACAATGAGCAGTTCTTC,CASSLAAGDYNEQFF
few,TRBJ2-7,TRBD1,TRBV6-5,TGTGCCAGCAGTTACTCGTTTAGGTCGGGACAGGGGTCCTACGAGCAGTACTTC,CASSYSFRSGQGSYEQYF
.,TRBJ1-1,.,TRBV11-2,TGTGCCAGCAGCTTAGATTGGGCGGTGAACACTGAAGCTTTCTTT,CASSLDWAVNTEAFF
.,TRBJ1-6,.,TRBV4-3,TGCGCCAGCAGCCAAGATCTGGGGAGGAATTCACCCCTCCACTTT,CASSQDLGRNSPLHF
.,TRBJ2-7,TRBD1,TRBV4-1,TGCGCCAGCAGCCAAGTCGCAGGGGGCTTCTACGAGCAGTACTTC,CASSQVAGGFYEQYF
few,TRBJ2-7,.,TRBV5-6,TGTGCCAGCAGCTGGGGGACTCCAACCTACGAGCAGTACTTC,CASSWGTPTYEQYF
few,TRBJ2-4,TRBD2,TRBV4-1,TGCGCCAGCAGCCAAATAACAGCGGGAGCGGCCAAAAACATTCAGTACTTC,CASSQITAGAAKNIQYF
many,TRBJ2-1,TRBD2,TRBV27,TGTGCCAGCAGAGAACCAGCGGGACTGCGAAATGAGCAGTTCTTC,CASREPAGLRNEQFF
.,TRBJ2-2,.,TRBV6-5,TGTGCCAGCAGTTATGTCTTGGGCCTGGGGGGAGAGAACACCGGGGAGCTGTTTTTT,CASSYVLGLGGENTGELFF
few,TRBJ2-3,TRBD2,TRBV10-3,TGTGCCATCCGTAGCGGGAGTGGGACAGATACGCAGTATTTT,CAIRSGSGTDTQYF
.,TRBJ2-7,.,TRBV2,TGTGCCAGCAGTAAGGACACAGCCTACGAGCAGTACTTC,CASSKDTAYEQYF
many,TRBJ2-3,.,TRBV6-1,TGTGCCAGCAGCGACTCCGGGAGCACAGATACGCAGTATTTT,CASSDSGSTDTQYF
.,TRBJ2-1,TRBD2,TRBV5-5,TGTGCCAGCGAATATCCGGGACTAGAGGAATACAATGAGCAGTTCTTC,CASEYPGLEEYNEQFF
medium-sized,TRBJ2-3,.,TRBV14,TGTGCCAGCAGCCAAGTAACCTCCACAGATACGCAGTATTTT,CASSQVTSTDTQYF
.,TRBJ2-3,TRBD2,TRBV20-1,TGCAGTGCTAGAGGACCTAGCGGGAGGCTTAGCACAGATACGCAGTATTTT,CSARGPSGRLSTDTQYF
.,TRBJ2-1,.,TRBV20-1,TGCAGTGCTCTGTTTCCGGGTGAGCAGTTCTTC,CSALFPGEQFF